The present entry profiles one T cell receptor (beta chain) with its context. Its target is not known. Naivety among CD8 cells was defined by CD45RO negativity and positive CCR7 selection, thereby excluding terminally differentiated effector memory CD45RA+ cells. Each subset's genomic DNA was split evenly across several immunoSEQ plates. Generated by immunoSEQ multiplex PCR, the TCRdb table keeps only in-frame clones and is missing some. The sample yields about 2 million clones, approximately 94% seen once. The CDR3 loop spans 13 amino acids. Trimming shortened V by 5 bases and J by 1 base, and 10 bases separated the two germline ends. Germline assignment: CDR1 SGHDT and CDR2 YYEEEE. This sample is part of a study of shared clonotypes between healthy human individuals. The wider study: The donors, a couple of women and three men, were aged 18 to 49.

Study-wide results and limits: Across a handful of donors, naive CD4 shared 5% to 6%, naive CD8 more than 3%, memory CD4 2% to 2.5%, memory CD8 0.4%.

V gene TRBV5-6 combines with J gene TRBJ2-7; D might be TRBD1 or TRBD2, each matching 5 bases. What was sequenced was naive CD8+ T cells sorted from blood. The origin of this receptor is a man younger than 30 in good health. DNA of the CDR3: TGTGCCAGCAGTCGGGGACCATCCTACGAGCAGTACTTC. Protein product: CASSRGPSYEQYF.